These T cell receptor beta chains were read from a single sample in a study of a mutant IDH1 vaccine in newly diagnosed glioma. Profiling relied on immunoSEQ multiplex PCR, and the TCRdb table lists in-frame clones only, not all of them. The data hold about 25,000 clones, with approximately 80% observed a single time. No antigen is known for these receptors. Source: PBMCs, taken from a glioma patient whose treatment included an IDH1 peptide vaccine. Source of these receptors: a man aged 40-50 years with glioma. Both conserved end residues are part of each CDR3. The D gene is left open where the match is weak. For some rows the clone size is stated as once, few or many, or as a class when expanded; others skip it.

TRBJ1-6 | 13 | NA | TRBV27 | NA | CASRLGGNSPLHF | TGTGCCAGCAGACTCGGGGGGAATTCACCCCTCCACTTT
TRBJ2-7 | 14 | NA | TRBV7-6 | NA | CASSNAGSPDEQYF | TGTGCCAGCAGCAACGCCGGGAGCCCCGACGAGCAGTACTTC
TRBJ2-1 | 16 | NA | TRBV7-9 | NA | CASSLPRGSSYNEQFF | TGTGCCAGCAGCCTCCCGAGGGGGTCCTCCTACAATGAGCAGTTCTTC
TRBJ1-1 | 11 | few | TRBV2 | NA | CASGTLTEAFF | TGTGCCAGCGGGACTCTCACTGAAGCTTTCTTT
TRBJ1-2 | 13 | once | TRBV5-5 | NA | CASSFDLNYGYTF | TGTGCCAGCAGTTTCGACCTAAACTATGGCTACACCTTC
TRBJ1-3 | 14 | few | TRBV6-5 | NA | CASSYKGTGNTIYF | TGTGCCAGCAGTTACAAGGGAACTGGAAACACCATATATTTT
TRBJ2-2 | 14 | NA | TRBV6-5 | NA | CASSWRGGAGELFF | TGTGCCAGCAGTTGGAGGGGGGGGGCCGGGGAGCTGTTTTTT
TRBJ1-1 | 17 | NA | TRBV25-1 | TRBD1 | CASSGMAPGTENTEAFF | TGTGCCAGCAGTGGAATGGCCCCCGGGACAGAGAACACTGAAGCTTTCTTT
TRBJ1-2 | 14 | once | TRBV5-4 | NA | CASRPETDNYGYTF | TGTGCCAGCAGACCGGAGACGGACAACTATGGCTACACCTTC
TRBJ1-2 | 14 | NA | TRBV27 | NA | CASLPRGYAYGYTF | TGTGCCAGCCTCCCAAGGGGGTACGCCTATGGCTACACCTTC
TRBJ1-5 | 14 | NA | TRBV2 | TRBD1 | CASGGQHSNQPQHF | TGTGCCAGCGGGGGACAGCATAGCAATCAGCCCCAGCATTTT
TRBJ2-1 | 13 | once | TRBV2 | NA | CASREVSYNEQFF | TGTGCCAGCAGGGAGGTTTCCTACAATGAGCAGTTCTTC
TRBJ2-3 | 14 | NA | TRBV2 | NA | CASSRAGSTDTQYF | TGTGCCAGCTCCCGAGCGGGCAGCACAGATACGCAGTATTTT
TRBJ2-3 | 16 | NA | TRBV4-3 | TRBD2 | CASSRSVSTGGDTQYF | TGCGCCAGCAGTCGTAGCGTCTCGACGGGAGGCGATACGCAGTATTTT
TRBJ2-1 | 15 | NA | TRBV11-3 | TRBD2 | CASSLLAGELGVQFF | TGTGCCAGCAGCTTGCTAGCGGGAGAGTTAGGGGTACAGTTCTTC
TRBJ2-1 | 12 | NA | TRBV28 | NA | CASRPTGGEQFF | TGTGCCAGCAGGCCCACAGGAGGAGAGCAGTTCTTC
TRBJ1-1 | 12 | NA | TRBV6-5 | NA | CASRELNTEAFF | TGTGCCAGCAGGGAGCTCAACACTGAAGCTTTCTTT
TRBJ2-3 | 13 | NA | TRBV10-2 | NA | CASIGQVTDTQYF | TGCGCCAGCATTGGGCAGGTCACAGATACGCAGTATTTT
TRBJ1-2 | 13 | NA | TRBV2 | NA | CASRGQTSYGYTF | TGTGCCAGCAGAGGACAGACCAGCTATGGCTACACCTTC
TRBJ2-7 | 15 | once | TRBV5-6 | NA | CASTPGGSGAYEQYF | TGTGCCAGCACCCCCGGGGGCTCGGGCGCCTACGAGCAGTACTTC
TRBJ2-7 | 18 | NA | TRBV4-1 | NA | CASSQADPALFPFYEQYF | TGCGCCAGCAGCCAAGCAGACCCCGCACTATTCCCTTTCTACGAGCAGTACTTC
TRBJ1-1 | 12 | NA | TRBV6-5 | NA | CASSAPGSEAFF | TGTGCCAGCAGTGCCCCAGGGTCTGAAGCTTTCTTT
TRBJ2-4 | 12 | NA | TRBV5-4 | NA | CASSLDETSGYF | TGTGCCAGCAGCTTGGACGAGACGAGTGGGTACTTC
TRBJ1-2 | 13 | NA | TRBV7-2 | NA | CASSTEGLYGYTF | TGTGCCAGCAGCACGGAGGGACTCTATGGCTACACCTTC
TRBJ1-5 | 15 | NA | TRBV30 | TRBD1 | CAWTRTGTSNQPQHF | TGTGCCTGGACCCGGACAGGGACTAGCAATCAGCCCCAGCATTTT
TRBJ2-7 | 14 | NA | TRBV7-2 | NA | CASSRRARGYEQYF | TGTGCCAGCAGCAGAAGAGCCCGAGGGTACGAGCAGTACTTC
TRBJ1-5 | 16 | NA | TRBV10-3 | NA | CAISESGQGGHQPQHF | TGTGCCATCAGTGAGTCGGGCCAGGGTGGTCATCAGCCCCAGCATTTT
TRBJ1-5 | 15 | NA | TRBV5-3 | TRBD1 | CARRPDRESNQPQHF | TGTGCCAGAAGACCAGACAGGGAGAGCAATCAGCCCCAGCATTTT
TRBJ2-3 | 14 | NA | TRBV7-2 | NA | CASSLVTRTDTQYF | TGTGCCAGCAGCTTAGTAACCCGCACAGATACGCAGTATTTT
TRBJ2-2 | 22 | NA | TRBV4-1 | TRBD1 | CANSHPSLRPRQGEKKTGELFF | TGCGCCAACAGCCATCCGTCTCTAAGACCGCGACAGGGGGAGAAAAAAACCGGGGAGCTGTTTTTT
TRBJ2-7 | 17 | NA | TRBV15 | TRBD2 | CATSRGPAGALGYEQYF | TGTGCCACCAGCAGAGGTCCAGCGGGAGCTTTGGGCTACGAGCAGTACTTC
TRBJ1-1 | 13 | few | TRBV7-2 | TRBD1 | CASSSRDRDKAFF | TGTGCCAGCAGCTCCCGGGACAGGGATAAAGCTTTCTTT
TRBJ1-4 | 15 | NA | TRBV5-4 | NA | CARRRAAATNEKLFF | TGTGCCAGGCGGCGGGCGGCCGCAACTAATGAAAAACTGTTTTTT
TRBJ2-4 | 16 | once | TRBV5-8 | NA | CASSLVLRAYKNIQYF | TGTGCCAGCAGCTTGGTTTTGCGGGCCTACAAAAACATTCAGTACTTC
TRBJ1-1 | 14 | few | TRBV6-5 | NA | CASSKTRANTEAFF | TGTGCCAGCAGTAAAACCAGGGCAAACACTGAAGCTTTCTTT
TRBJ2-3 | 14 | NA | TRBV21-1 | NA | CASKGDRDTDTQYF | TGTGCCAGCAAGGGGGACAGGGACACAGATACGCAGTATTTT
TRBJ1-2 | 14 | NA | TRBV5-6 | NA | CASSLGAGLDGYTF | TGTGCCAGCAGCTTGGGGGCCGGGTTGGATGGCTACACCTTC
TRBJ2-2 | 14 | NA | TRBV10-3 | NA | CAINGAREIGELFF | TGTGCCATCAATGGGGCCAGGGAAATCGGGGAGCTGTTTTTT
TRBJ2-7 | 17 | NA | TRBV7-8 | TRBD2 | CASSLGRPGLGSYEQYF | TGTGCCAGCAGCTTGGGACGTCCGGGACTAGGGAGCTACGAGCAGTACTTC